Below are 2 T cell receptor beta chains sequenced from a single sample in a study of brain T cells in children with intractable seizures. Here immunoSEQ multiplex PCR was the method, and the copy in TCRdb shows in-frame clones only, minus some. The top ten hold 24% of the sample, which has around 80,000 clones, more than 75% seen once. The material was peripheral blood, obtained at surgery. The receptor set was obtained from a girl aged 2 to 10 with Rasmussen encephalitis and intractable seizures.

The chain couples TRBV4-1 to TRBJ1-4, with 8 bases fitting TRBD1. J lost 4 bases, V lost 2 bases, and 6 bases had no gene match. Germline CDR1 is MGHRA and CDR2 is YSYEKL. CDR3 length equals 16 residues. The CDR3 loop is CASSQNDRGINEKLFF. In DNA form, the CDR3 reads TGCGCCAGCAGCCAAAACGACAGGGGTATTAATGAAAAACTGTTTTTT.

The genes are TRBV24-1 and TRBJ2-3; 10 bases fit TRBD2. CDR1 and CDR2 from the germline V gene are KGHDR and SFDVKD. The CDR3 consists of 15 residues. V trimming: 1 base; J trimming: 5 bases; junction bases outside the gene matches: 2. Here the CDR3 DNA reads TGTGCCACCAGTGATTTAGCGGGAGGGGGAGATACGCAGTATTTT. This codes for CATSDLAGGGDTQYF.